The 12 T cell receptor beta chains below were found in one sample sequenced in a study of neurological immune-mediated disorders. Via MiXCR, TCRdb re-called the 5' RACE reads, giving one row per CDR3 protein. The sample has over 65,000 distinct CDR3 sequences; around a tenth are singletons. The sequenced sample consisted of PBMCs. These receptors were taken from a man aged 45-65 years in good health.

This clonotype was counted ten times or more. The chain links TRBV14 to TRBJ1-2; no definite D call. Trimming took 3 bases from V and 3 from J, leaving 8 bases between them. CDR3 length: 13 amino acids. Germline V gene lookup returns CDR1 SGHDN and CDR2 FVKESK. The DNA for the CDR3 is TGTGCCAGCAGCCATCGGGCAGACTATGGCTACACCTTC. Translation gives CASSHRADYGYTF.

This clonotype was recorded at least ten times. The V gene is TRBV5-5, the J gene TRBJ1-4; TRBD1 is a possible D gene (5 bases). Looked up from germline, CDR1 is SGHKS and CDR2 is YYEKEE (reference sequence). Trimming left V 1 base short and J 3 bases short, with 13 bases between. The CDR3 sequence is 16 residues long. In DNA form, the CDR3 reads TGTGCCAGCAGCTTGCGGCCTCGGGGGGCTAATGAAAAACTGTTTTTT. Protein sequence: CASSLRPRGANEKLFF.

The chain combines TRBV5-5 with TRBJ1-2, with 8 bases identical to TRBD1. The CDR3 extends over 12 amino acids. Per germline, CDR1 SGHKS and CDR2 YYEKEE (reference sequence). The V gene end was trimmed by 4 bases and the J gene end by 8 bases; junction bases not matched to a gene: 4. CDR3 in DNA: TGTGCCAGCAGCCTGGACAGGGTGGGCTACACCTTC. Translated, it gives CASSLDRVGYTF.

The J gene is TRBJ1-1, the V gene TRBV5-1; no reliable D call. CDR1 is SGHRS and CDR2 is YFSETQ in the germline V gene. Trimming took off 0 bases at V and 3 bases at J, with 15 bases between the two ends. The CDR3 spans 16 residues. CDR3 residues: CASSLVPDPRYTEAFF. As DNA, the CDR3 is TGCGCCAGCAGCTTGGTTCCGGACCCGAGGTACACTGAAGCTTTCTTT.

At least ten counts were recorded for this clonotype. J is TRBJ2-1 and V is TRBV5-5; 7 bases agree with TRBD2. The CDR3 has 14 amino acids. V was pared by 5 bases and J by 4 bases, with 6 bases of the junction left unmatched. Germline CDR1 SGHKS, CDR2 YYEKEE (reference sequence). The CDR3 reads CASSFRTSYNEQFF. The DNA of the CDR3 is TGTGCCAGCAGTTTCCGGACTAGTTACAATGAGCAGTTCTTC.

On this clonotype: An end of the junction differs from the germline gene, which may be a read error. The chain links TRBV15 to TRBJ2-7; D remains ambiguous. Looked up from germline, CDR1 is LNHNV and CDR2 is YYDKDF (reference sequence). This CDR3 has 14 residues. This CDR3 reads CAISDLEQPYEQYF. CDR3 coding DNA: TGTGCCATCAGCGACCTGGAGCAGCCCTACGAGCAGTACTTC.

This clonotype was picked up a small number of times. This chain uses TRBV18 with TRBJ1-1; no firm D call. Trimming removed 2 bases at V and 4 bases at J, with 23 bases between. The CDR3 runs to 18 residues. The germline gives CDR1 KGHSH, CDR2 LQKENI. CDR3 bases: TGTGCCAGCTCACCAGGTATGGGCAACTCCCTTTTGGGCACTGAAGCTTTCTTT. As protein: CASSPGMGNSLLGTEAFF.

Details on this clonotype: This may arise from a read error, as a much more abundant clone is one base away. V usage is TRBV5-1 and J usage is TRBJ2-3; 9 bases are shared with TRBD1. The CDR3 is 15 amino acids. The V gene's germline CDR1 is SGHRS and CDR2 YFSETQ. The CDR3 DNA is TGCGACAGCAGCCTTACAGGGGGCAGCACAGATACGCAGTATTTT. It is translated as CDSSLTGGSTDTQYF.

This chain uses TRBV7-9 with TRBJ1-2; possible D gene TRBD1, 5 bases. The CDR3 runs 13 residues. Deletions cut 4 bases from V and 4 bases from J, with 10 bases between. Germline assignment: CDR1 SEHNR and CDR2 FQNEAQ (reference sequence). CDR3 protein: CASSSTVIYGYTF. The CDR3 DNA follows: TGTGCCAGCAGCTCGACAGTGATCTATGGCTACACCTTC.

This clonotype was counted many times. The chain has TRBV15 and TRBJ1-6; TRBD1 agrees at 7 bases. Germline CDR1 is LNHNV and CDR2 is YYDKDF (reference sequence). The CDR3 is 17 amino acids. With 5 bases clipped from V and 5 bases from J, the junction kept 12 bases outside the gene matches. CDR3 loop: CATSGLKRDSHNSPLHF. In DNA form, the CDR3 reads TGTGCCACCAGCGGATTAAAACGGGACAGCCATAATTCACCCCTCCACTTT.

There are many counts of this clonotype. V usage is TRBV7-9 and J usage is TRBJ2-5; D tentatively fits TRBD1 or TRBD2 (6 bases each). V lost 6 bases and J lost 5, with 10 bases in between. This CDR3 region has 12 residues. Germline CDR1 reads SEHNR; CDR2 reads FQNEAQ (reference sequence). CDR3 nucleotide sequence: TGTGCCAGCAGTAAAGGGGGGGAGACCCAGTACTTC. Its protein product is CASSKGGETQYF.

This clonotype is deemed medium-sized. The rearrangement links TRBV15 to TRBJ2-1; 7 nucleotides line up with TRBD2. Germline CDR1 and CDR2: LNHNV and YYDKDF (reference sequence). V lost 5 bases to trimming and J lost 6 bases; unmatched junction nucleotides: 10. This CDR3 is built from 15 residues. The CDR3, as DNA: TGTGCCACCAGCGAGGTCCGGGAGGTGGTCAATGAGCAGTTCTTC. Translated, it gives CATSEVREVVNEQFF.